This T cell receptor (beta chain) was recorded in a study of CD4 T cells in relation to SARS-CoV-2 and coronaviruses. Across the whole study: Median patient age was approximately 38 years, spanning 21 to 72 years.

Germline V CDR1 and CDR2: SNHLY, FYNNEI. The CDR3 is 14 residues long. The V end lost 4 bases, the J end lost 0 bases, and 10 bases lay between the germline ends. Naive and memory CD4+ T cells were cultured with CEF, then survey-sequenced. The data were produced by immunoSEQ multiplex PCR, yet TCRdb's version contains in-frame clones alone and is incomplete. The sample has 35,000 to 45,000 clones, 77% seen once. This clone turned up a few times. The antigen is not known. Naive or memory CD4+ cells were cultured 1:1 with T cell-depleted PBMCs plus CEF. This receptor was obtained from an adult with COVID-19. J is TRBJ2-7 and V is TRBV2; D may correspond to TRBD1 or TRBD2 (5 bases each). Sequences were obtained from memory CD4+ T cells from PBMCs, cultured in vitro. CDR3 region: CASSGKGSSYEQYF. CDR3 sequence (DNA): TGTGCCAGCAGTGGTAAGGGGAGCTCCTACGAGCAGTACTTC.